This record concerns one T cell receptor (beta chain) sequence. This receptor's antigen is unknown. Base qualities are not recorded, but no much larger clone differs from it by a single base. The data originate from a study of T cell responses to AZD1222 COVID-19 vaccine (dated by TCRdb to about 2021). As for the study more broadly: AZD1222 recipients given second doses at about 4 weeks or at about 12 weeks were pooled, since spike-specific TCR depth and breadth were not found to differ between the two schedules. TCR sequencing covered 233 trial participants: 200 to 220 given two doses of AZD1222 and about 26 given two doses of MenACWY control vaccine. Enrollment into the trials was organized by age into subgroups of 18-55, 56-69 and 70-plus years, and those subgroups contained roughly 140, 27 and 60 TCR-sequenced participants, respectively. Overall study results and their limits: Spike-specific TCR breadth and depth rose significantly after two AZD1222 doses compared with day 0 and with MenACWY recipients. No day 14 peak-response samples were available, so repertoires were characterized only after the peak T cell response. Epitopes outside the regions mutated in the B.1.351 and B.1.1.7 variants were reportedly recognized by nearly half of the unique spike-specific TCRs. Only six AZD1222 recipients were SARS-CoV-2 seropositive at baseline, limiting conclusions about previously exposed vaccinees. The vaccine-associated CD4 TCRs covered the entire spike protein, and the dominant responses fell in regions 160-218 and 743-854. Participants were mostly white British, with more females than males. The authors suggested clonal diversity may have been underestimated. The 56-69-year group was small, and its depth increase did not reach significance, likely because of low power.

The CDR3 regions of human TCRbeta chains were analyzed by immunosequencing. Processing in the source paper ran as follows. TCRs in the repertoires were matched against a reference library of SARS-CoV-2-specific TCRs that had been generated with the MIRA antigen-specificity platform. Breadth was defined as the fraction of unique TCRs that were SARS-CoV-2-associated. Depth was defined as the fraction of total T cells that were SARS-CoV-2-associated. Using the MIRA data, each spike-specific TCR was mapped to the spike region that the TCR reacts to and placed in a CD4 or CD8 class. Log10-transformed breadth and depth values were compared by one-way ANOVA with Sidak's multiple comparisons tests. Here the immuneACCESS table is served through TCRdb, limited to in-frame sequences with V and J called. Missing clones are a known gap in these copies; in checked studies unresolved V genes cover under half, and the rest lacks a known reason. The DNA was the basis for D and trimming; V, J and clone size are from that table. A total of 150,000 to 200,000 clones appear in this sample, approximately 90% of them only once. Clones ranked in the top ten supply 1.5% to 2% of the sample.

The germline ends are 11 bases apart after V is trimmed by 0 bases and J by 2 bases. The CDR3 numbers 16 residues from cysteine through phenylalanine. The kept DNA is CDR3 alone, 48 bases in frame from the first base. CDR1 SGHVS and CDR2 FQNEAQ are derived from the germline V gene. In light of the paper, this sample's time point label describes: baseline before first vaccination. Vaccinee samples came from UK trials COV001 and COV002, including a single-blind randomized controlled phase 2/3 trial of AZD1222 (ChAdOx1 nCoV-19) in healthy adults. Trial participant PBMC samples were collected at day 0 and day 28 after the second dose for TCRbeta chain sequencing.

Source: peripheral blood, taken on day 0 of AZD1222 vaccination. In this chain, TRBV7-8 is recombined with TRBJ1-3; TRBD1 is a possible D gene, resting on 6 matching bases. The TCR was taken from an adult in good health. The CDR3: CASSLASAGAGNTIYF. The DNA is TGTGCCAGCAGCTTAGCGTCGGCAGGGGCTGGAAACACCATATATTTT.